This T cell receptor (beta chain) was sequenced in a study of PD-1 blockade in mismatch repair-deficient tumors. Comment on this clone: Its antigen is as yet unknown.

Study-wide results and limits: Tumor-resident clones, often undetectable pretreatment in blood, expanded then contracted after pembrolizumab.

Germline V gene lookup returns CDR1 MNHNS and CDR2 SASEGT. This CDR3 has 15 residues. V was clipped by 1 base and J by 7 bases; unmatched bases: 4. Sequencing was performed with immunoSEQ multiplex PCR; in TCRdb, only in-frame clones are kept and a portion is missing. The repertoire holds 100,000 to 150,000 clones, with 88% as singletons. This sequence joins TRBV6-1 and TRBJ1-3; 10 nucleotides match TRBD1. The sequence came from an adult with mismatch repair-deficient cancer. The material was peripheral blood, obtained 70 to 72 weeks after starting pembrolizumab. The CDR3 here is CASSEETGGGNTIYF. CDR3 in DNA: TGTGCCAGCAGTGAAGAGACAGGGGGCGGGAACACCATATATTTT.